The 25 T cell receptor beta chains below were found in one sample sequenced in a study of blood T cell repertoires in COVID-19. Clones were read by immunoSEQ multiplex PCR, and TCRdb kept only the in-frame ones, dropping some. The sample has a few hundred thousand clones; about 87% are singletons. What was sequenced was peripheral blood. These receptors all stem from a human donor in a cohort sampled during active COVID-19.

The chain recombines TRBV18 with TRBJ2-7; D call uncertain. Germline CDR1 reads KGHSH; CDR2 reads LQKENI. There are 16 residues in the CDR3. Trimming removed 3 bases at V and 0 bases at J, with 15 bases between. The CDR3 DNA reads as TGTGCCAGCTCACCTCTACCAGGTTCAGACTCCTACGAGCAGTACTTC. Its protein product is CASSPLPGSDSYEQYF.

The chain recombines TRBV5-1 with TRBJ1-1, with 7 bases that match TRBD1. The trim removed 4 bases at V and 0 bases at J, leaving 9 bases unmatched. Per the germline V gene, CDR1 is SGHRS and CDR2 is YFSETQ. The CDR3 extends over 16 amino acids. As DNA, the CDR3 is TGCGCCAGCAGCCCAATCGCACAGGGGATGAACACTGAAGCTTTCTTT. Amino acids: CASSPIAQGMNTEAFF.

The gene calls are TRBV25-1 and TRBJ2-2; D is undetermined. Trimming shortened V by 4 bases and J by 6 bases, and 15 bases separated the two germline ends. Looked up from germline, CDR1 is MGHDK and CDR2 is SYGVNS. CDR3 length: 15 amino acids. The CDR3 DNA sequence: TGTGCCAGCAGTGGCCCTCCCTCTAGTTCCGGGGAGCTGTTTTTT. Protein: CASSGPPSSSGELFF.

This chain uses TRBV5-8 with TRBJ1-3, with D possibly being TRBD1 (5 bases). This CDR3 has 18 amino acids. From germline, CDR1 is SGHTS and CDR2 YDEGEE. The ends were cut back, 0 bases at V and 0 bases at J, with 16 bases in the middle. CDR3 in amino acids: CASSLVVDTLRSGNTIYF. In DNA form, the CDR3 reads TGTGCCAGCAGCTTGGTTGTGGACACCCTTCGCTCTGGAAACACCATATATTTT.

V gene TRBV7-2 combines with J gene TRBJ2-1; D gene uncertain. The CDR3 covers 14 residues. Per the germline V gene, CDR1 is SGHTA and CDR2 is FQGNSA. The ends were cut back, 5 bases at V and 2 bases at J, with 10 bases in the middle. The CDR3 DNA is TGTGCCAGCAGCCAGGCGACGGCCTACAATGAGCAGTTCTTC. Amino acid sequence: CASSQATAYNEQFF.

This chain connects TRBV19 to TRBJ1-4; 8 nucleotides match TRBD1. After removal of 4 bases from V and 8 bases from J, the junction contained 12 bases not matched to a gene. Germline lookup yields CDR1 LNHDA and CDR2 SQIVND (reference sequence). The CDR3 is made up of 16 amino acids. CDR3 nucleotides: TGTGCCAGTAGTAGGAGGACAGGGCCTTTTTTGGAAAAACTGTTTTTT. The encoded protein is CASSRRTGPFLEKLFF.

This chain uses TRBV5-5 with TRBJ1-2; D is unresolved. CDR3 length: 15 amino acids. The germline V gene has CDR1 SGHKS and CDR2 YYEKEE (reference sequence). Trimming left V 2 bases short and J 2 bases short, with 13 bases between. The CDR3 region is CASSFGWSFNYGYTF. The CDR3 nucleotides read TGTGCCAGCAGCTTCGGGTGGTCCTTCAACTATGGCTACACCTTC.

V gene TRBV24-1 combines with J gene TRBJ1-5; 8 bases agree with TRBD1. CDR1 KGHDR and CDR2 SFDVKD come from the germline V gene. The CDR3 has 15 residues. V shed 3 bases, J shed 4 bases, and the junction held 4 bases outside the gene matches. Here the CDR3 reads CATSDAGGFNQPQHF. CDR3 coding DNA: TGTGCCACCAGTGATGCAGGGGGCTTTAATCAGCCCCAGCATTTT.

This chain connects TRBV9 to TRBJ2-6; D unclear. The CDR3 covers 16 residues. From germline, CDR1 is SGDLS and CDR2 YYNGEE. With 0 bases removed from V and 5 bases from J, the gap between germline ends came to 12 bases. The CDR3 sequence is CASSVGPRGRANVLTF. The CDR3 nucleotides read TGTGCCAGCAGCGTAGGACCGCGTGGGCGGGCCAACGTCCTGACTTTC. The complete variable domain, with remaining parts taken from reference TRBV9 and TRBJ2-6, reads DSGVTQTPKHLITATGQRVTLRCSPRSGDLSVYWYQQSLDQGLQFLIQYYNGEERAKGNILERFSAQQFPDLHSELNLSSLELGDSALYFCASSVGPRGRANVLTFGAGSRLTVL.

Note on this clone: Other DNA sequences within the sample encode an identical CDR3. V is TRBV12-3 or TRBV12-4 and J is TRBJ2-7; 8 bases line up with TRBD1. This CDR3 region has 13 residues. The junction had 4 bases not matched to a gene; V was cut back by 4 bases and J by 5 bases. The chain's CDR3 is CASSSGQGNEQYF. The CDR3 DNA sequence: TGTGCCAGCAGTTCCGGACAGGGCAACGAGCAGTACTTC.

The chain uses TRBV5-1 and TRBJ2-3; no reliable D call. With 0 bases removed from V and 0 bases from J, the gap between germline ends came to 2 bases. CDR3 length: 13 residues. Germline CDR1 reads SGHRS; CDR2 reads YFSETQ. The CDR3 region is CASSLVSTDTQYF. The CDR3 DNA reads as TGCGCCAGCAGCTTGGTAAGCACAGATACGCAGTATTTT.

The DNA for the CDR3 is TGTGCCAGTAGTAAGGGACTGCGTCGGGAGACCCAGTACTTC. This sequence encodes CASSKGLRRETQYF. This sequence joins TRBV19 and TRBJ2-5, with D maybe TRBD2 (6 bases). Germline CDR1 is LNHDA and CDR2 is SQIVND (reference sequence). V lost 4 bases to trimming and J lost 5 bases, with 14 bases between them. The CDR3 runs to 14 residues.

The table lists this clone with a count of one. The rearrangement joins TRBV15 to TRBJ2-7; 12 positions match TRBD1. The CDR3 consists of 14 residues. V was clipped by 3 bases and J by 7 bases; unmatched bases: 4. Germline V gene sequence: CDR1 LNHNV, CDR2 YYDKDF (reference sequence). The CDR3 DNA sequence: TGTGCCACCAGCAGGGGACAGGGGGCGGATGAGCAGTACTTC. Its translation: CATSRGQGADEQYF.

CDR3: CASSPGTGLEAFF. CDR3 coding DNA: TGTGCCAGCAGTCCCGGGACAGGGCTGGAAGCTTTCTTT. This sequence joins TRBV6-5 and TRBJ1-1, with 9 positions matching TRBD1. Germline-derived CDR1 and CDR2 are MNHEY and SVGAGI. V was clipped by 5 bases and J by 8 bases; unmatched bases: 6. This CDR3 has 13 amino acids.

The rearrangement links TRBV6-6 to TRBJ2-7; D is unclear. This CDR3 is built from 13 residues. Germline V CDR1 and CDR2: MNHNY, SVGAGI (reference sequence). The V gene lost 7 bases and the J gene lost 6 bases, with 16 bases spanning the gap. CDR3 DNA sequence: TGTGCCAGCAACCAGGTTAACGAAGGCGAGCAGTACTTC. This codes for CASNQVNEGEQYF.

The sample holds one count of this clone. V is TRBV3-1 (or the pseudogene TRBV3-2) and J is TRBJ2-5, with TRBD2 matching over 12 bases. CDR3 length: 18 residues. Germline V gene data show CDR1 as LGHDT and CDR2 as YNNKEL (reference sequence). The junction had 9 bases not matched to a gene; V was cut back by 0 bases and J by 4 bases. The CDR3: CASSQDYPSGGGGETQYF. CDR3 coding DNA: TGTGCCAGCAGCCAAGATTATCCTAGCGGGGGGGGTGGAGAGACCCAGTACTTC.

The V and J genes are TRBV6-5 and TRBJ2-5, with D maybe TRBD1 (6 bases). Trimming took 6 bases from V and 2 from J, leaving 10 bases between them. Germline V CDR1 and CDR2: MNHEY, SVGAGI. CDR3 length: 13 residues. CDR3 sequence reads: CASRRGTQETQYF. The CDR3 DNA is TGTGCCAGCAGAAGAGGGACACAAGAGACCCAGTACTTC.

Here the CDR3 reads CASSSIATLRRGEQFF. The CDR3 DNA is TGTGCCAGCAGCTCCATCGCGACCCTGAGGCGGGGTGAGCAGTTCTTC. The chain uses TRBV11-2 and TRBJ2-1; weak D call: TRBD2 (6 bases). The V end lost 4 bases, the J end lost 9 bases, and 22 bases lay between the germline ends. Germline CDR1 SGHAT, CDR2 FQNNGV. CDR3 size: 16 residues. The whole variable domain, filled in from reference TRBV11-2 and TRBJ2-1, reads EAGVAQSPRYKIIEKRQSVAFWCNPISGHATLYWYQQILGQGPKLLIQFQNNGVVDDSQLPKDRFSAERLKGVDSTLKIQPAKLEDSAVYLCASSSIATLRRGEQFFGPGTRLTVL.

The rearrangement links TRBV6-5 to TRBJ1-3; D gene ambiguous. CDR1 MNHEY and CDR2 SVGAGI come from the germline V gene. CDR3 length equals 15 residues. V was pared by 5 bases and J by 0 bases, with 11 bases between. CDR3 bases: TGTGCCAGCAGTCCCGGCGGAGGCTCTGGAAACACCATATATTTT. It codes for CASSPGGGSGNTIYF.

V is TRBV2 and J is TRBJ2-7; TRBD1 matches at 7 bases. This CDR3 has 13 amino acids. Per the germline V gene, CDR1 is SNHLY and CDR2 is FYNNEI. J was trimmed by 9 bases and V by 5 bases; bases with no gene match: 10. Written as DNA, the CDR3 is TGTGCCAGCAGTTCGGGACAGCGATATCGGCAGTACTTC. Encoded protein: CASSSGQRYRQYF. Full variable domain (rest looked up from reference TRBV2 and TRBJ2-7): EPEVTQTPSHQVTQMGQEVILRCVPISNHLYFYWYRQILGQKVEFLVSFYNNEISEKSEIFDDQFSVERPDGSNFTLKIRSTKLEDSAMYFCASSSGQRYRQYFGPGTRLTVT.

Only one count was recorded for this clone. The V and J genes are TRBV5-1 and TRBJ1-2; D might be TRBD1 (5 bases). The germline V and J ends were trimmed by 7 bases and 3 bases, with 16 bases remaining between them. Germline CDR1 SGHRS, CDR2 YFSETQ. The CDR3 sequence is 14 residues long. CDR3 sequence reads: CASQRQPTDYGYTF. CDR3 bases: TGCGCCAGCCAAAGACAGCCTACTGACTATGGCTACACCTTC.

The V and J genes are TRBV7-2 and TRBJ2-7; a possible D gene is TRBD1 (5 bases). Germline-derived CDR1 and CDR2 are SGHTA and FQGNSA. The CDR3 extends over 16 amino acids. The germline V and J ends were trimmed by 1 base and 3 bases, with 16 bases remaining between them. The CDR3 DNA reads TGTGCCAGCAGCTTAGGAGCTACGGCAGGGCGCTACGAGCAGTACTTC. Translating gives CASSLGATAGRYEQYF.

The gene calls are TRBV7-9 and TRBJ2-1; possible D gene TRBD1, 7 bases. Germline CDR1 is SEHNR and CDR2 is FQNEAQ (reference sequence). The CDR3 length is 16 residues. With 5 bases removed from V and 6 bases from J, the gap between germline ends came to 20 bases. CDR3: CASSPWTGGWFNEQFF. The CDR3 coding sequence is TGTGCCAGCAGCCCCTGGACAGGAGGGTGGTTCAATGAGCAGTTCTTC.

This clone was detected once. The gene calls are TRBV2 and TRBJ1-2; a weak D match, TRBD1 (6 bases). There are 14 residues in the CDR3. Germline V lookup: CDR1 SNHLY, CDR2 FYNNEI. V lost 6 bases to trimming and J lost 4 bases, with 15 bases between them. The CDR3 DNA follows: TGTGCCAGCAGCGGGTACAGGGCCTCCTATGGCTACACCTTC. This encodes CASSGYRASYGYTF.

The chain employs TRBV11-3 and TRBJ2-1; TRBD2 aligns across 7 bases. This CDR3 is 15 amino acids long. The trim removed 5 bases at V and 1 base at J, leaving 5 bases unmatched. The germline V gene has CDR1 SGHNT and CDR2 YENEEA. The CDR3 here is CASSPGRGSYNEQFF. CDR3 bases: TGTGCCAGCAGCCCAGGGAGGGGTTCCTACAATGAGCAGTTCTTC.